These T cell receptor beta chains were read from a single sample in a study of T cells in tuberculosis. The method was immunoSEQ multiplex PCR; TCRdb's version includes in-frame clones alone and lacks a portion of them. The table has roughly 35,000 clones, 90% to 95% seen once. Material for sequencing was PBMCs. Receptor source: a donor aged 10-29 years with latent tuberculosis or without tuberculosis infection. Some clones in this sample may be carry-over from other donors' samples. Each CDR3 is given with its conserved first and last residue. The order of the fields is V gene, J gene, D gene, clone size, CDR3 protein, CDR3 DNA. A D gene is named only where the DNA matches it firmly. The size of a clone is reported for some rows only, either as once, few or many, or as a class for expanded clones.

TRBV18	TRBJ1-1	.	once	CASSLKSGPGGMNTEAFF	TGTGCCAGCTCACTAAAAAGCGGTCCGGGGGGGATGAACACTGAAGCTTTCTTT
TRBV27	TRBJ1-6	TRBD1	.	CASRAGGPNSPLHF	TGTGCCAGCAGAGCAGGGGGGCCTAATTCACCCCTCCACTTT
TRBV5-6	TRBJ1-1	.	.	CASSSGQMNTEAFF	TGTGCCAGCAGCTCAGGACAGATGAACACTGAAGCTTTCTTT
TRBV28	TRBJ2-7	TRBD1	.	CASSLSFGTGDSYEQYF	TGTGCCAGCAGTTTAAGTTTTGGGACAGGGGATTCCTACGAGCAGTACTTC
TRBV19	TRBJ1-5	.	.	CASTSRGWSNQPQHF	TGTGCCAGTACCTCCAGGGGTTGGAGCAATCAGCCCCAGCATTTT
TRBV19	TRBJ2-3	TRBD2	.	CASSQRLAWDTQYF	TGTGCCAGTAGTCAGAGACTAGCGTGGGATACGCAGTATTTT
TRBV4-3	TRBJ1-2	.	.	CASSQVRGLGYGYTF	TGCGCCAGCAGCCAAGTGCGGGGGTTGGGCTATGGCTACACCTTC
TRBV5-1	TRBJ2-3	TRBD2	.	CASSGKRGPSTDTQYF	TGCGCCAGCAGCGGTAAGCGGGGCCCGAGCACAGATACGCAGTATTTT
TRBV5-1	TRBJ2-1	.	.	CASSLVRGENYNEQFF	TGCGCCAGCAGCTTGGTCCGGGGAGAGAACTACAATGAGCAGTTCTTC
TRBV9	TRBJ2-5	TRBD2	.	CASSVAPGGPQETQYF	TGTGCCAGCAGCGTAGCTCCGGGAGGGCCACAAGAGACCCAGTACTTC
TRBV29-1	TRBJ2-3	TRBD2	.	CSAGGGVTDTQYF	TGCAGCGCGGGGGGTGGGGTAACAGATACGCAGTATTTT
TRBV4-3	TRBJ2-3	.	.	CASSQVYSSTDTQYF	TGCGCCAGCAGCCAAGTTTATTCTAGCACAGATACGCAGTATTTT
TRBV2	TRBJ2-7	TRBD1	.	CASRETGGEQYF	TGTGCCAGCAGAGAAACAGGGGGCGAGCAGTACTTC
TRBV6-5	TRBJ2-7	.	.	CASSYAVHLGYEQYF	TGTGCCAGCAGTTACGCGGTCCACTTAGGCTACGAGCAGTACTTC
TRBV6-1	TRBJ1-1	.	.	CASRTTGFRAFF	TGTGCCAGCAGGACCACAGGTTTCAGAGCTTTCTTT
TRBV5-4	TRBJ1-1	TRBD1	.	CASSRSGTGFGEAFF	TGTGCCAGTAGCAGATCCGGGACAGGGTTCGGTGAAGCTTTCTTT
TRBV18	TRBJ2-7	TRBD1	.	CASSPTWTGKTHEQYF	TGTGCCAGCTCACCAACTTGGACAGGCAAAACCCACGAGCAGTACTTC
TRBV2	TRBJ2-7	TRBD1	.	CASSAWTGVFAEQYF	TGTGCCAGCAGTGCCTGGACAGGGGTTTTTGCCGAGCAGTACTTC
TRBV28	TRBJ2-5	TRBD1	.	CASSSGGNRRETQYF	TGTGCCAGCAGTTCAGGGGGCAATAGAAGAGAGACCCAGTACTTC
TRBV6-1	TRBJ2-7	TRBD1	.	CASSEKGAPDEQYF	TGTGCCAGCAGTGAAAAGGGGGCTCCGGACGAGCAGTACTTC
TRBV7-8	TRBJ2-7	TRBD1	.	CASSFGQGAMYEQYF	TGTGCCAGCAGCTTCGGACAGGGGGCTATGTACGAGCAGTACTTC
TRBV30	TRBJ1-3	.	.	CAWSPGGNTIYF	TGTGCCTGGAGTCCAGGGGGAAACACCATATATTTT
TRBV7-6	TRBJ1-1	.	once	CASSIGQRNTEAFF	TGTGCCAGCAGCATCGGACAGAGGAACACTGAAGCTTTCTTT
TRBV10-1	TRBJ1-1	TRBD1	.	CASRPGTGAEAFF	TGCGCCAGCCGCCCCGGGACAGGGGCTGAAGCTTTCTTT
TRBV7-2	TRBJ1-5	.	.	CASSHGWGVGESQHF	TGTGCCAGCAGCCATGGATGGGGGGTAGGGGAGTCCCAGCATTTT